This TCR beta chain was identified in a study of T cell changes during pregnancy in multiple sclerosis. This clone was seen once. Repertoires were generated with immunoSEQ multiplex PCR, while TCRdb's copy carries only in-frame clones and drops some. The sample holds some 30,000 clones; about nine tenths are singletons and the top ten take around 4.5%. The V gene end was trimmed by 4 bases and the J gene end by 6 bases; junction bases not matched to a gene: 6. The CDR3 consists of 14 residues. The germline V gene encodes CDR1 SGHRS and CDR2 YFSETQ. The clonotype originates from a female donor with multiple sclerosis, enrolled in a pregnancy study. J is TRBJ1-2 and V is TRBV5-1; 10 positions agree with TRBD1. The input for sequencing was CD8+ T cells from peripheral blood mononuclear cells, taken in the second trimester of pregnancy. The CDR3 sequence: CASSPGQGGDGYTF. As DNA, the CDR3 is TGCGCCAGCAGCCCTGGACAGGGGGGTGATGGCTACACCTTC.